This is a list of T cell receptor beta chains from one sample in a study of cytomegalovirus exposure and HLA in healthy donors. Only in-frame clones appear in the TCRdb table, and some are missing; sequencing was by immunoSEQ multiplex PCR. The repertoire holds under 90,000 clones, with over 70% as singletons. Sequencing was done on a sample of PBMCs. The receptor set was obtained from a man between 40 and 49 years old in good health and CMV-seropositive. The CDR3 runs from the conserved cysteine through the conserved F or W. D genes are given only for firm matches. Clone size, where shown, is once, few, many, or a class for clones that have expanded.

CDR3 DNA	CDR3 protein	D gene	V gene	J gene	clone size
TGTGCCAGCAGTTTGGCACAGGATGAAAAACTGTTTTTT	CASSLAQDEKLFF	.	TRBV28	TRBJ1-4	once
TGTGCCAGCAGTGAAACGGGAGGGCCGGTAAGCAACGAGCAGTACTTC	CASSETGGPVSNEQYF	TRBD2	TRBV2	TRBJ2-7	.
TGTGCCAGCAGGGAGGGGGCGGGTCAGCCCCAGCATTTT	CASREGAGQPQHF	TRBD1	TRBV28	TRBJ1-5	.
TGCGCCAGCAGCCTGGACCCAGGTACCGATTCGGCCCAGCATTTT	CASSLDPGTDSAQHF	.	TRBV5-1	TRBJ1-5	.
TGCGCCAGCAGTGAGCCTCCTTCCAGCTACGAGCAGTACTTC	CASSEPPSSYEQYF	.	TRBV10-2	TRBJ2-7	once
TGTGCCAGCAGCCCTGACAGGGGTGGTTATGGCTACACCTTC	CASSPDRGGYGYTF	TRBD1	TRBV7-2	TRBJ1-2	.
TGTGCCATCAACGAGCAGCGGACAGATACGCAGTATTTT	CAINEQRTDTQYF	.	TRBV28	TRBJ2-3	few
TGTGCCAGCGCTAAAGAGCGTTCCTACAATGAGCAGTTCTTC	CASAKERSYNEQFF	.	TRBV11-3	TRBJ2-1	.
TGCGCCAGCAGCCATGGGGAGGGGATCACTGAAGCTTTCTTT	CASSHGEGITEAFF	.	TRBV5-1	TRBJ1-1	.
TGTGCCAGCAGCTCGGGACAGGCGAACACCGGGGAGCTGTTTTTT	CASSSGQANTGELFF	TRBD1	TRBV9	TRBJ2-2	.
TGTGCCAGCAGCCAAGATATGAGGGATGAGCAGTTCTTC	CASSQDMRDEQFF	.	TRBV4-2	TRBJ2-1	few
TGCGCCAGCAGCCAAGATCGCTTCGGCGAGCAGTACTTC	CASSQDRFGEQYF	.	TRBV4-3	TRBJ2-7	.
TGTGCCAGCAGTCTATCGCCGACAGGGGGTGAGGCTTTCTTT	CASSLSPTGGEAFF	TRBD1	TRBV9	TRBJ1-1	few
TGTGCCAGCTGTACGGGTGGATCCTATAATTCACCCCTCCACTTT	CASCTGGSYNSPLHF	.	TRBV2	TRBJ1-6	.
TGCGCCAGCAGCTTGGCGGAATTGCGAGGGGGGAACACCGGGGAGCTGTTTTTT	CASSLAELRGGNTGELFF	.	TRBV5-1	TRBJ2-2	.
TGTGCCACCAGCAGGAATAGCGGGCCAGATACGCAGTATTTT	CATSRNSGPDTQYF	TRBD2	TRBV15	TRBJ2-3	.
TGTGCCAGTAGTATTGCGGGGGATAGGGAGACCCAGTACTTC	CASSIAGDRETQYF	TRBD2	TRBV19	TRBJ2-5	.
TGTGCCAGCAGTTTTCAGGGGACAGATACGCAGTATTTT	CASSFQGTDTQYF	.	TRBV2	TRBJ2-3	.
TGTGCCAGCAGCCCACCGGGACAGGGCCTCAATGAGCAGTTCTTC	CASSPPGQGLNEQFF	TRBD1	TRBV9	TRBJ2-1	.
TGTGCCAGCAGCTTAATGGCAACCGCGAACACCGGGGAGCTGTTTTTT	CASSLMATANTGELFF	.	TRBV7-3	TRBJ2-2	.
TGCGCCAGCAGCCCCTCGTCGTCCAGCGGAAGCACAGATACGCAGTATTTT	CASSPSSSSGSTDTQYF	.	TRBV4-1	TRBJ2-3	few
TGTGCCAGCAGCTTGGCCCGGACAGGACCGCAGGAGACCCAGTACTTC	CASSLARTGPQETQYF	TRBD1	TRBV5-4	TRBJ2-5	.
TGTGCCAGCAGTTCACAGGGGCCCCTTTCCTACAATGAGCAGTTCTTC	CASSSQGPLSYNEQFF	TRBD1	TRBV5-6	TRBJ2-1	.
TGTGCCAGCAGCCAAGAAATTGGGAGCGGGAGGTACAATGAGCAGTTCTTC	CASSQEIGSGRYNEQFF	TRBD2	TRBV4-2	TRBJ2-1	.
TGTGCCTGGAGGCCCCAAGGGGCGGATGAAGCTTTCTTT	CAWRPQGADEAFF	.	TRBV30	TRBJ1-1	.
TGCAGCGTCGGACTAGCTGCTAGCACAGATACGCAGTATTTT	CSVGLAASTDTQYF	TRBD2	TRBV29-1	TRBJ2-3	.
TGCGCCAGCAGTCGGGACAGGGATGGCGAGCAGTACTTC	CASSRDRDGEQYF	TRBD1	TRBV10-1	TRBJ2-7	few
TGCGCCAGCAGCCTCATGACAGAGTACGAGCAGTACTTC	CASSLMTEYEQYF	.	TRBV5-1	TRBJ2-7	.
TGTGCCAGTAGTATCCAAGGACAGGGGTTCGGCAATCAGCCCCAGCATTTT	CASSIQGQGFGNQPQHF	TRBD1	TRBV19	TRBJ1-5	.